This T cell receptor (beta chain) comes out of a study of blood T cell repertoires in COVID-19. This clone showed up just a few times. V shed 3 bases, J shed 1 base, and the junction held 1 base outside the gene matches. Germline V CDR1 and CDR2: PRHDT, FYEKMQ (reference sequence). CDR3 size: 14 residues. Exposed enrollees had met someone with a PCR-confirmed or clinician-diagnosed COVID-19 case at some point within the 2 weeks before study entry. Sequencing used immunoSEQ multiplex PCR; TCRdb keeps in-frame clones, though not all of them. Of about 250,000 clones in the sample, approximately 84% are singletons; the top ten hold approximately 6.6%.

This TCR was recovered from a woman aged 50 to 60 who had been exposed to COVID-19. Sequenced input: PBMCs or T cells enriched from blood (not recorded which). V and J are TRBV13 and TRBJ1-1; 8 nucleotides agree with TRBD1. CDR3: CASSFGQGNTEAFF. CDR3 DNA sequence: TGTGCCAGCAGCTTCGGACAGGGGAACACTGAAGCTTTCTTT.